These 15 T cell receptor beta chains came from one sample sequenced in a study of blood T cell repertoires in COVID-19 (dated by TCRdb to about 2020). The library was produced with the immunoSEQ multiplex PCR assay. TCRdb holds this immuneACCESS table with in-frame rearrangements only. Some clones are missing; in checked studies, unresolved V genes explain under half, and the rest has no known cause. Present in this sample are 140,000 to 150,000 clones, roughly three quarters of which were seen just once. The ten largest clones add up to 8.6% of the sample. The sample was peripheral blood. These receptors came from a middle-aged man with active or convalescent COVID-19.

The chain joins TRBV5-1 to TRBJ2-7, with 9 bases identical to TRBD1. The germline V gene encodes CDR1 SGHRS and CDR2 YFSETQ. The CDR3 totals 13 residues. V lost 4 bases and J lost 6; bases outside the gene matches: 5. Written as DNA, the CDR3 is TGCGCCAGCAGCGCGGGACAGGGAGTCGAGCAGTACTTC. Translating gives CASSAGQGVEQYF. Full variable domain (remainder filled in from reference TRBV5-1 and TRBJ2-7): KAGVTQTPRYLIKTRGQQVTLSCSPISGHRSVSWYQQTPGQGLQFLFEYFSETQRNKGNFPGRFSGRQFSNSRSEMNVSTLELGDSALYLCASSAGQGVEQYFGPGTRLTVT.

The chain is built from TRBV11-1 and TRBJ1-3; 7 nucleotides line up with TRBD1. The CDR3 is 15 residues long. Germline CDR1 reads SGHAT; CDR2 reads FQDESV (reference sequence). With V trimmed by 4 bases and J by 2 bases, 5 bases remained unmatched. Here the CDR3 reads CASSSTGRAGNTIYF. The CDR3 bases are TGTGCCAGCAGCTCGACAGGGAGAGCTGGAAACACCATATATTTT.

This clone turned up a few times. The chain joins TRBV18 to TRBJ1-2; 7 nucleotides line up with TRBD1. The CDR3 sequence is 15 residues long. Germline loops: CDR1 KGHSH, CDR2 LQKENI. With 6 bases clipped from V and 5 bases from J, the junction kept 12 bases outside the gene matches. The chain's CDR3 is CASSTSSGTEYGYTF. As DNA, the CDR3 is TGTGCCAGCTCTACCTCCTCCGGGACAGAATATGGCTACACCTTC.

This clone was seen a handful of times. V gene TRBV11-3 combines with J gene TRBJ2-3, with TRBD1 identical over 10 bases. Germline V gene lookup returns CDR1 SGHNT and CDR2 YENEEA. The CDR3 is 16 amino acids. V shed 4 bases, J shed 2 bases, and the junction held 6 bases outside the gene matches. This chain's CDR3 is CASSWRTGGDTDTQYF. DNA for the CDR3: TGTGCCAGCAGCTGGAGGACAGGGGGTGACACAGATACGCAGTATTTT.

This clone has just a few counts. The chain joins TRBV6-2 or TRBV6-3 to TRBJ2-7; a possible D gene is TRBD1 (5 bases). V was cut by 5 bases and J by 3 bases, with 20 bases left in between. Germline V gene lookup returns CDR1 MNHEY and CDR2 SVGEGT. The CDR3 runs to 16 residues. The CDR3 sequence is CASSGPRRVGVYEQYF. The DNA of the CDR3 is TGTGCCAGCAGTGGCCCCAGAAGGGTAGGGGTCTACGAGCAGTACTTC.

The chain carries TRBV27 and TRBJ2-6; TRBD2 might be the D (5 bases). The V gene lost 1 base and the J gene lost 0 bases, with 7 bases spanning the gap. This CDR3 comprises 16 residues. Germline loops: CDR1 MNHEY, CDR2 SMNVEV (reference sequence). The CDR3 coding sequence is TGTGCCAGCAGTTTATTAGGGAGCTCTGGGGCCAACGTCCTGACTTTC. Its translation is CASSLLGSSGANVLTF.

The rearrangement uses TRBV30 and TRBJ2-7; no reliable D call. This CDR3 region has 12 residues. V was shortened by 4 bases and J by 2 bases, with 9 bases between the two germline ends. CDR1 and CDR2 from the germline V gene are GTSNPN and SVGIG (reference sequence). CDR3 coding DNA: TGTGCCTGGACTTATCAGGCCTACGAGCAGTACTTC. This gives the protein CAWTYQAYEQYF.

This chain connects TRBV4-1 to TRBJ2-5; 9 bases are a match to TRBD1. The CDR3 covers 13 residues. The germline gives CDR1 MGHRA, CDR2 YSYEKL. V was pared by 4 bases and J by 3 bases, with 0 bases of the junction left unmatched. The CDR3 spells CASSRDREETQYF. For the CDR3, the DNA is TGCGCCAGCAGCCGGGACAGGGAAGAGACCCAGTACTTC.

This clone was recorded once. V and J are TRBV6-5 and TRBJ1-3; the match to TRBD1 covers 7 bases. J lost 5 bases, V lost 7 bases, and 8 bases had no gene match. The germline V gene encodes CDR1 MNHEY and CDR2 SVGAGI. The CDR3 length is 14 residues. The CDR3 region has the DNA TGTGCCAGCACCCCGGGACAGACAAGAAACACCATATATTTT. Encoded protein: CASTPGQTRNTIYF.

This clone has just one count. The chain links TRBV3-1 (or the pseudogene TRBV3-2) to TRBJ1-6, with D maybe TRBD1 (5 bases). The germline V gene has CDR1 LGHDT and CDR2 YNNKEL (reference sequence). With 0 bases removed from V and 8 bases from J, the gap between germline ends came to 14 bases. This CDR3 region has 16 residues. The CDR3, as DNA: TGTGCCAGCAGCCAAGATCAGGAGGGGAGGCATTCACCCCTCCACTTT. This translates into CASSQDQEGRHSPLHF.

J is TRBJ2-1 and V is TRBV19; no firm D call. V was clipped by 3 bases and J by 0 bases, with 9 bases between them. Germline CDR1 and CDR2: LNHDA and SQIVND (reference sequence). The CDR3 extends over 15 amino acids. The CDR3: CASSIDLSSYNEQFF. CDR3 nucleotides: TGTGCCAGTAGTATCGACTTAAGCTCCTACAATGAGCAGTTCTTC. Full variable domain (rest looked up from reference TRBV19 and TRBJ2-1): DGGITQSPKYLFRKEGQNVTLSCEQNLNHDAMYWYRQDPGQGLRLIYYSQIVNDFQKGDIAEGYSVSREKKESFPLTVTSAQKNPTAFYLCASSIDLSSYNEQFFGPGTRLTVL.

The chain carries TRBV5-5 and TRBJ2-3; TRBD1 might be the D (5 bases). Germline loops: CDR1 SGHKS, CDR2 YYEKEE (reference sequence). This CDR3 spans 14 amino acids. Trimming took off 4 bases at V and 5 bases at J, with 14 bases between the two ends. The CDR3 protein is CASSPPEQVDTQYF. In nucleotides, the CDR3 is TGTGCCAGCAGCCCGCCGGAACAGGTAGATACGCAGTATTTT.

The genes are TRBV27 and TRBJ2-6; a possible D gene is TRBD1 (6 bases). This CDR3 region has 16 residues. The germline V gene has CDR1 MNHEY and CDR2 SMNVEV (reference sequence). Between the trimmed V and J ends, which lost 6 bases and 0 bases, there was a span of 12 bases. Written as DNA, the CDR3 is TGTGCCAGCAGGACAGGAATTAGCTCTGGGGCCAACGTCCTGACTTTC. This gives the protein CASRTGISSGANVLTF. The whole variable domain, filled in from reference TRBV27 and TRBJ2-6, reads EAQVTQNPRYLITVTGKKLTVTCSQNMNHEYMSWYRQDPGLGLRQIYYSMNVEVTDKGDVPEGYKVSRKEKRNFPLILESPSPNQTSLYFCASRTGISSGANVLTFGAGSRLTVL.

The CDR3 coding sequence is TGTGCCAGCAGCCCGGAGTCCTACGAGCAGTACTTC. Translated, it gives CASSPESYEQYF. The chain recombines TRBV5-6 with TRBJ2-7; no definite D call. Germline loops: CDR1 SGHDT, CDR2 YYEEEE. The ends were cut back, 4 bases at V and 1 base at J, with 6 bases in the middle. The CDR3 loop spans 12 amino acids.

CDR3 nucleotide sequence: TGTGCCAGCAGCTCGGGACAGGGGCGTGAAGCTTTCTTT. Residues: CASSSGQGREAFF. This chain joins TRBV7-3 and TRBJ1-1; 10 nucleotides align to TRBD1. The V gene end was trimmed by 4 bases and the J gene end by 7 bases; junction bases not matched to a gene: 3. CDR1 and CDR2 from the germline V gene are SGHTA and FQGTGA. The length of the CDR3 is 13 residues.